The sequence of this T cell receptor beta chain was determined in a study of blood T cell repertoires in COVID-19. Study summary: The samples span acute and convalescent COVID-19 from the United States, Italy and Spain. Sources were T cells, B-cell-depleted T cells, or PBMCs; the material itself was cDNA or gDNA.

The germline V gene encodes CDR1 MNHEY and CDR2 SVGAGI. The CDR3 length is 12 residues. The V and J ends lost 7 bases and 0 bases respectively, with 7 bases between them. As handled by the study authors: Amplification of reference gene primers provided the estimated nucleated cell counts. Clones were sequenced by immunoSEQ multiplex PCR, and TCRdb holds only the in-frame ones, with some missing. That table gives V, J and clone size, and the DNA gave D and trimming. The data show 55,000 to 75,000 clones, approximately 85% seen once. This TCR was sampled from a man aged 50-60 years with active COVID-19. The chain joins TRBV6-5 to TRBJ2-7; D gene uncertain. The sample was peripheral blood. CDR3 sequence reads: CASTPSSYEQYF. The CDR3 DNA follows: TGTGCCAGCACGCCGAGCTCCTACGAGCAGTACTTC.